Sequencing of this T cell receptor (beta chain) was carried out in a study of blood T cell repertoires in COVID-19. Whole-study context: The origin of the acute and convalescent COVID-19 samples was the United States, Italy and Spain. T cells, B-cell-depleted T cells, or PBMCs provided the cDNA or gDNA that served as material.

The germline gives CDR1 KGHSH, CDR2 LQKENI. This CDR3 has 15 amino acids. Trimming took 2 bases from V and 4 from J; bases not matched to a gene: 7. Original data processing: From reference gene primer amplification, estimates of nucleated cell counts were derived. The method was immunoSEQ multiplex PCR; TCRdb's version includes in-frame clones alone and lacks a portion of them. V, J and clone size are taken as reported in that table, and D and trimming were inferred from the DNA itself. There are about 400,000 clones in the sample; around nine tenths occur only once, and less than 3.5% lies in the top ten.

This receptor was identified in a human donor in a cohort sampled during active COVID-19. The chain uses TRBV18 and TRBJ1-2; 7 positions match TRBD1. The sample was peripheral blood. In DNA, the CDR3 is TGTGCCAGCTCACCAGAACGAGGGGGCGGCTATGGCTACACCTTC. Protein product: CASSPERGGGYGYTF.